This TCR beta chain derives from a study of blood T cell repertoires in COVID-19. The overall study: Acute and convalescent COVID-19 samples came from the United States, Italy and Spain.

Per the original methods: Reference gene primer amplification in the assay estimated nucleated cell counts. Generated by immunoSEQ multiplex PCR, the TCRdb table keeps only in-frame clones and is missing some. Clone size and the V and J calls come from that table; the DNA yielded D and trimming. The data show about 110,000 clones, with 89% seen just once and about 5.3% held by the top ten. This receptor was taken from a man in his forties with active or convalescent COVID-19. The sequenced sample consisted of peripheral blood.

The CDR3 protein is CASSPGLAQEEQFF. DNA of the CDR3: TGTGCCAGCAGTCCGGGACTAGCGCAAGAGGAGCAGTTCTTC. The chain employs TRBV27 and TRBJ2-1; 10 bases map to TRBD2. Germline-derived CDR1 and CDR2 are MNHEY and SMNVEV (reference sequence). The CDR3 runs to 14 residues. Trimming removed 5 bases from V and 10 bases from J; junction bases left unmatched: 8.